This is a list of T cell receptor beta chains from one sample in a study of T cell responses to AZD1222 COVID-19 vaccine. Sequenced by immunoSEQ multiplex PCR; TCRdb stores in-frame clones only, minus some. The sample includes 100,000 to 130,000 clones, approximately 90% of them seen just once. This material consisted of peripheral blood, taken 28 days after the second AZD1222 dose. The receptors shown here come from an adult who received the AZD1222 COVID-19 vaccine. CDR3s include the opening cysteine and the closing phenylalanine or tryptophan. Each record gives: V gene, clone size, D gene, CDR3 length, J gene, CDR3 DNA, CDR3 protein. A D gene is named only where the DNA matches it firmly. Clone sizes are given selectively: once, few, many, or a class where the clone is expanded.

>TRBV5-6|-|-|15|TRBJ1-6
TGTGCCAGCAGCCCCGGGGGGAGACTGAATTCACCCCTCCACTTT
CASSPGGRLNSPLHF
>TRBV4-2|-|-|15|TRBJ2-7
TGTGCCAGCAGCCAAGACCCCCCAGCCGCCTACGAGCAGTACTTC
CASSQDPPAAYEQYF
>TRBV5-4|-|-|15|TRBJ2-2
TGTGCCAGCAGCACTGAGGACGCGAACACCGGGGAGCTGTTTTTT
CASSTEDANTGELFF
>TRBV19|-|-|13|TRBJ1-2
TGTGCCAGTAGTACTCGACAAAGCTATGGCTACACCTTC
CASSTRQSYGYTF
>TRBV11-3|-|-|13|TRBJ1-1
TGTGCCAGCAGCCAGAAACACAGGAGTGAAGCTTTCTTT
CASSQKHRSEAFF
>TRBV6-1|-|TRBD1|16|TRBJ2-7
TGTGCCAGCAGTGACGGGTTTGGGACAGCCTCCTACGAGCAGTACTTC
CASSDGFGTASYEQYF
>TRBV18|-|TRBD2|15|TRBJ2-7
TGTGCCAGCTCTCGAGGAAGTAGCGGGAGCTACGAGCAGTACTTC
CASSRGSSGSYEQYF
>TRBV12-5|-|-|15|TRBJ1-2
TGTGCTAGTGTCCTATCCCCGGGGGATCTCGGTGGCTACACCTTC
CASVLSPGDLGGYTF
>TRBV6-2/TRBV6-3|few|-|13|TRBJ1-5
TGTGCCAGCTGTTCGGAGGTCAATCAGCCCCAGCATTTT
CASCSEVNQPQHF
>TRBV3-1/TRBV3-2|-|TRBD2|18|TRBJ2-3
TGTGCCAGCAGCCAAGTTGCTAGCGGGAGAGAGTTTTCGGATACGCAGTATTTT
CASSQVASGREFSDTQYF
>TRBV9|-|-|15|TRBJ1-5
TGTGCCAGCAGCGTGAGTGGGGGAAGGGGACAGCCCCAGCATTTT
CASSVSGGRGQPQHF
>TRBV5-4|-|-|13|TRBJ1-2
TGTGCCAGCAGCTTGAGGGGTATCCATGGCTACACCTTC
CASSLRGIHGYTF
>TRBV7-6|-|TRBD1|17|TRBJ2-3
TGTGCCAGCAGCTTAGAGCCCACAGGGGCAAGCACAGATACGCAGTATTTT
CASSLEPTGASTDTQYF
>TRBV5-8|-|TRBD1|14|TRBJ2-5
TGTGCCAGCAGCCCAAGACAGGGGGCAGAGACCCAGTACTTC
CASSPRQGAETQYF
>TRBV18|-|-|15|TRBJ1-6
TGTGCCAGCTCACCAAGAACAGCCTCTAATTCACCCCTCCACTTT
CASSPRTASNSPLHF
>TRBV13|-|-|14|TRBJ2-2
TGTGCCAGCAGCTTACCCAGGGCCACCGGGGAGCTGTTTTTT
CASSLPRATGELFF
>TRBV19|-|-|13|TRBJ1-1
TGTGCCAGTAGTATAGCACCTAACACTGAAGCTTTCTTT
CASSIAPNTEAFF
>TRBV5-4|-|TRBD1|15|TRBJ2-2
TGTGCCAGCAGCTACAGGGGGCTGAACACCGGGGAGCTGTTTTTT
CASSYRGLNTGELFF
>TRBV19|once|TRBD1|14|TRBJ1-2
TGTGCCAGTAGTACCGGGACAGGGAACTATGGCTACACCTTC
CASSTGTGNYGYTF
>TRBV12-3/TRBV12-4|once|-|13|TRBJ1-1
TGTGCCACCCACGTGAGGCGGAACACTGAAGCTTTCTTT
CATHVRRNTEAFF
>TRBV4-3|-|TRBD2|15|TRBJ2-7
TGCGCCAGCAGCCAAGGAGCGGGACCCCCCGGCGAGCAGTACTTC
CASSQGAGPPGEQYF
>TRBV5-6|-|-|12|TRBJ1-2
TGTGCCAGCAGCCGACAGGTTTATGGCTACACCTTC
CASSRQVYGYTF
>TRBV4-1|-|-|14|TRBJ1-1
TGCGCCAGCAGCCAGAACACAGGAGGGACTGAAGCTTTCTTT
CASSQNTGGTEAFF
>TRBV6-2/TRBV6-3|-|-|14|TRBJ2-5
TGTGCCAGCAGTTACTCCAGGGAAGGCGAGACCCAGTACTTC
CASSYSREGETQYF
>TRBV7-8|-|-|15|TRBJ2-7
TGTGCCAGCAGCTTAACGGTCACTGTTTCCTACGAGCAGTACTTC
CASSLTVTVSYEQYF
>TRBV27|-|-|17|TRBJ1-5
TGTGCCAGCAGTTTTATATGGGAGGTCGAGAGCAATCAGCCCCAGCATTTT
CASSFIWEVESNQPQHF
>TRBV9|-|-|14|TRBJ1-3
TGTGCCAGCAGCTCTGCAGCCTCTGGAAACACCATATATTTT
CASSSAASGNTIYF
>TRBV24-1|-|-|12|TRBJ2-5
TGTGCCACCAGTGAGAGACTAGGGCGCCAGTACTTC
CATSERLGRQYF
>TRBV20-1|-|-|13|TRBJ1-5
TGCAGTGCTAGTAGCGGAAGCAATCAGCCCCAGCATTTT
CSASSGSNQPQHF
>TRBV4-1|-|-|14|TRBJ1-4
TGCGCCAGCAGCCAGACAGGAACTAATGAAAAACTGTTTTTT
CASSQTGTNEKLFF
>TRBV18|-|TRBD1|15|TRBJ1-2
TGTGCCAGCTCACCACCACAGGGGATCTCTTATGGCTACACCTTC
CASSPPQGISYGYTF
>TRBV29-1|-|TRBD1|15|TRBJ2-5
TGCAGCGTTGAAGGCATCCGGGACAGACAAGAGACCCAGTACTTC
CSVEGIRDRQETQYF
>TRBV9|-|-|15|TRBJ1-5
TGTGCCAGCAGCGCCGGGGGAGTCGGGAATCAGCCCCAGCATTTT
CASSAGGVGNQPQHF
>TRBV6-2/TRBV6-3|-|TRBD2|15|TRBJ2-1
TGTGCCAGCAGTTACGGCAGCGGGAGGACGAATGAGCAGTTCTTC
CASSYGSGRTNEQFF
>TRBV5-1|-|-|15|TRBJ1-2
TGCGCCAGCAGCTTGGCACACAGGGATAACTATGGCTACACCTTC
CASSLAHRDNYGYTF